Judged by frequency, the clone carrying this T cell receptor beta chain is medium-sized (0.01 to 0.1%). Its antigen is as yet unknown. Multiplex touch-down PCR amplified TRB using TRB-A and TRB-B pools in one tube. TCRdb re-analyzed the multiplex PCR reads; it lists each CDR3 protein once, without DNA. The repertoire table contains 7,800 or so distinct CDR3 sequences. The data stem from a study of T cell clusters in autoimmune cytopenias. Looked up from germline, CDR1 is MNHEY and CDR2 is SVGAGI. This CDR3 is built from 13 residues. Each sample's input was 200 to 300 ng genomic DNA, roughly 38,000 genome equivalents. Study-level results: The T cell clusters were defined only in silico, without experimental functional validation.

The source is a human donor with an autoimmune cytopenia or autoimmune hepatitis (not recorded which). V usage is TRBV6-5 and J usage is TRBJ1-1. The sample consisted of peripheral blood. CDR3 residues: CASSYTGYTEAFF.